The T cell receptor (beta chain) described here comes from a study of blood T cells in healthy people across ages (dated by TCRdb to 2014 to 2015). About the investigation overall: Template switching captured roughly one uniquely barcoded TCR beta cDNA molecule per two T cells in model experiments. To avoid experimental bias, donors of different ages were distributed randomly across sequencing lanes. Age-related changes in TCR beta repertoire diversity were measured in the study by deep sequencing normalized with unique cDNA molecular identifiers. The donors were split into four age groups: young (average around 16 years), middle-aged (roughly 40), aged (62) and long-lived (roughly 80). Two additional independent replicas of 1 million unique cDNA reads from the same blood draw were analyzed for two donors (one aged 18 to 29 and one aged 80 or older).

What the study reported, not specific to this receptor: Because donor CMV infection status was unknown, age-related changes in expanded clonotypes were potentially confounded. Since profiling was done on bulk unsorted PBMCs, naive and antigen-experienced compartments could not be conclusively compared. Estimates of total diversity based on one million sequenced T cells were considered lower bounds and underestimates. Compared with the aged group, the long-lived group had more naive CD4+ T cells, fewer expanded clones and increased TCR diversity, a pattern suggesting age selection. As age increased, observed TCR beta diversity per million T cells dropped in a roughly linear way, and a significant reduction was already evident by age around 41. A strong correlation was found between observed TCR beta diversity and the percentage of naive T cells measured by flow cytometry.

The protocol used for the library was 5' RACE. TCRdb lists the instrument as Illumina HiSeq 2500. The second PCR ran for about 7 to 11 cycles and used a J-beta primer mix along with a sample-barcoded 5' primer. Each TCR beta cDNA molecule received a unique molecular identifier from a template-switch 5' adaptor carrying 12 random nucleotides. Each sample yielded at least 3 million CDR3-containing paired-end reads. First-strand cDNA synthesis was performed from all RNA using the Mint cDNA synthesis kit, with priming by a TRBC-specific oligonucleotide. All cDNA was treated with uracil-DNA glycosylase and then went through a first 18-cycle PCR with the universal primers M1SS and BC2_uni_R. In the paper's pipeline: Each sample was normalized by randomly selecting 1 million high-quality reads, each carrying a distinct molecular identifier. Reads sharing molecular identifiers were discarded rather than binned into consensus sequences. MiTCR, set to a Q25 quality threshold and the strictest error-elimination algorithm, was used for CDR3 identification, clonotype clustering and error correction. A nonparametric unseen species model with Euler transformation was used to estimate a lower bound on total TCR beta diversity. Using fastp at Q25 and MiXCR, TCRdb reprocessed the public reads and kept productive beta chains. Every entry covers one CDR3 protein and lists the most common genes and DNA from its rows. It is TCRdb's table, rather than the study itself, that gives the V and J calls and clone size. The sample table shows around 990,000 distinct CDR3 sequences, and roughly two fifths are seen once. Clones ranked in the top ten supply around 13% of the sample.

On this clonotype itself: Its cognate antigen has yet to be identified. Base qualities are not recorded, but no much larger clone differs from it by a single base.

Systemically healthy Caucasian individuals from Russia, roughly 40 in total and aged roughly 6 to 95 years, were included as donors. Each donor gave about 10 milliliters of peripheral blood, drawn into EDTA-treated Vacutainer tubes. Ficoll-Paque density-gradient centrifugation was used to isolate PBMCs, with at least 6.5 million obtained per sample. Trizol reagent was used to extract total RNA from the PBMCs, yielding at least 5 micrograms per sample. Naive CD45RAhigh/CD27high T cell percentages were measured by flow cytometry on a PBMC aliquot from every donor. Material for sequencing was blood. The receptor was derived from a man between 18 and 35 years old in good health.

The CDR3 reads as follows: CASSLDLQDGELFF. The DNA sequence follows: TGCGCCAGCAGCTTGGATCTGCAGGACGGGGAGCTGTTTTTT. This chain is built from TRBV5-1 and TRBJ2-2; there is no confident call for the D gene. CDR3 length: 14 amino acids, cysteine to phenylalanine. Of the read, only the CDR3 DNA is kept; its 42 bases are in frame from base 1. Based on the germline V gene, the CDR1 and CDR2 sequences are SGHRS and YFSETQ. At the junction V is shortened by 0 bases and J by 7 bases, with 10 bases in between.